This T cell receptor beta chain was observed in a study of glioma-infiltrating T cells after dendritic cell vaccination. Overall study context: At biweekly intervals, patients got three intradermal dendritic cell vaccine injections. Study conclusions and caveats: Higher pretreatment TIL content predicted longer progression-free time and survival.

TCRdb's table, derived via immunoSEQ multiplex PCR, lists solely in-frame clones and lacks some. Of about 90,000 clones listed, 70% to 90% are singletons. CDR1 and CDR2 from the germline V gene are SQVTM and ANQGSEA. The CDR3 runs 15 residues. Trimming cost V 6 bases and J 7 bases; bases outside gene matches: 17. Patients had residual fresh-frozen tumor tissue and more than two years of survival data. Isocitrate dehydrogenase mutation was absent in all glioblastoma patients. Note on this clone: Its antigen remains unidentified.

This material consisted of blood, taken before dendritic cell vaccination. This chain connects TRBV29-1 to TRBJ1-2; 7 bases are shared with TRBD1. This clonotype originated in a human donor with glioblastoma. The DNA of the CDR3 is TGCAGCGTCGTAGCTCCGGGACAGCAAGCCGGTGGCTACACCTTC. It yields the protein CSVVAPGQQAGGYTF. Full variable domain (remainder filled in from reference TRBV29-1 and TRBJ1-2): SAVISQKPSRDICQRGTSLTIQCQVDSQVTMMFWYRQQPGQSLTLIATANQGSEATYESGFVIDKFPISRPNLTFSTLTVSNMSPEDSSIYLCSVVAPGQQAGGYTFGSGTRLTVV.